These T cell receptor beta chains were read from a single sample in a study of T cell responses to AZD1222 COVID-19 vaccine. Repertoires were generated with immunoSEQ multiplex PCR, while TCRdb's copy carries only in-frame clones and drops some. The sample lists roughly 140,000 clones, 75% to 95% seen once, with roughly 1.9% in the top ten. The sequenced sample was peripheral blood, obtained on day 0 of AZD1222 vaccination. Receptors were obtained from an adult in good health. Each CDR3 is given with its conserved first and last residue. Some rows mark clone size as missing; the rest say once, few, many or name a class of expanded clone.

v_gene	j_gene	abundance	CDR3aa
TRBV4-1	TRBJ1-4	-	CASSQGYKGEKLFF
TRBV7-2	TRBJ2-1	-	CASSSIEGSRDEQFF
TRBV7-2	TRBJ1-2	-	CASSPTYPTGERGYTF
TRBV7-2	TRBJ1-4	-	CASSLGPGAGEKLFF
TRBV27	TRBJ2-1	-	CASSLLASLYNEQFF
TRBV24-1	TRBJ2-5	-	CATSLAGPETQYF
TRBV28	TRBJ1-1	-	CASSLWRRTNTEAFF
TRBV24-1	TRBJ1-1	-	CATSDGGAPGEAFF
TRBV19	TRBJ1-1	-	CASSITRGTEAFF
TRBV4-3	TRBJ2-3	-	CASSQVIAGIEDTQYF
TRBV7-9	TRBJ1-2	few	CASSQNHGSGYTF
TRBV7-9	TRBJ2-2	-	CASSRRGGGSNPGELFF
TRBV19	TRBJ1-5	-	CASMGGMVTQHF
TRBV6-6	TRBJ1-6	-	CASSSNDSPLHF
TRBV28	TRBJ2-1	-	CASTLASAGFPYNEQFF
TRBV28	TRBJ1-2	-	CASSFSGSGGYGYTF
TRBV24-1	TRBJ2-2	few	CATRPEGHTGELFF
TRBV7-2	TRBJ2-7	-	CASSPEGLAYYEQYF
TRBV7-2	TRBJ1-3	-	CASSNLPGGRNTIYF
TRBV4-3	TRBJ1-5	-	CASSQEYGGVGNQPQHF
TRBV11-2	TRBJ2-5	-	CASSLGYYGQQETQYF
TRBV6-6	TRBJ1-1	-	CASSYLRAGPEAFF
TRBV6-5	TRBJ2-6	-	CASSYDGSGANVLTF
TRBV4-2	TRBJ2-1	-	CASSQGIQGDEQFF
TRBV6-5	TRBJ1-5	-	CASRPGTGENQPQHF
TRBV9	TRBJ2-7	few	CASSVGEGVTYEQYF
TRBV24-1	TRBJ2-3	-	CATSRGLAGRSSTDTQYF